A selection of T cell receptor beta chains follows, all from one sample in a study of T cells in Graves' hyperthyroidism and ophthalmopathy. TCRdb ran MiXCR on the multiplex PCR reads and lists one entry per CDR3 protein. The sample lists about 380,000 distinct CDR3 sequences; roughly 18% were seen once. Sequenced sample: blood. The receptors were sampled from a man younger than 30 with Graves' ophthalmopathy. Both conserved end residues are part of each CDR3. A D gene is named only where the DNA matches it firmly. Clone sizes are given selectively: once, few, many, or a class where the clone is expanded.

CDR3: CATSRDRQGNEKLFF
DNA: TGTGCCACCAGCAGAGATCGACAGGGGAATGAAAAACTGTTTTTT
D: TRBD1
size: few
V: TRBV15
J: TRBJ1-4

CDR3: CASSLVKKAFRETQYF
DNA: TGTGCCAGCAGCTTAGTCAAGAAAGCGTTCAGGGAGACCCAGTACTTC
D: -
size: many
V: TRBV11-2
J: TRBJ2-5

CDR3: CASSQGLQETQYF
DNA: TGTGCCAGCAGCCAGGGACTCCAAGAGACCCAGTACTTC
D: -
size: many
V: TRBV4-2
J: TRBJ2-5

CDR3: CASSLVGENTGELFF
DNA: TGTGCCAGCAGCTTGGTAGGGGAGAACACCGGGGAGCTGTTTTTT
D: -
size: -
V: TRBV5-6
J: TRBJ2-2

CDR3: CASSESSSAFEAFF
DNA: TGTGCCAGCAGTGAATCGAGTTCTGCTTTTGAAGCTTTCTTT
D: -
size: -
V: TRBV6-5
J: TRBJ1-1

CDR3: CASSLISLGDTQYF
DNA: TGTGCCAGCAGCTTAATCTCCCTCGGGGATACGCAGTATTTT
D: -
size: -
V: TRBV7-6
J: TRBJ2-3

CDR3: CASSQDWQGEPLHF
DNA: TGTGCCAGCAGCCAAGATTGGCAGGGGGAACCCCTCCACTTT
D: TRBD1
size: few
V: TRBV4-2
J: TRBJ1-6

CDR3: CASSYSGTGPNTEAFF
DNA: TGTGCCAGCAGTTACTCTGGGACAGGACCGAACACTGAAGCTTTCTTT
D: TRBD1
size: many
V: TRBV6-5
J: TRBJ1-1

CDR3: CAISERGAFTDTQYF
DNA: TGTGCCATCAGTGAGCGGGGGGCGTTCACAGATACGCAGTATTTT
D: -
size: many
V: TRBV10-3
J: TRBJ2-3

CDR3: CASSPIPLAELETQYF
DNA: TGCGCCAGCAGCCCCATCCCGCTAGCGGAGTTAGAGACCCAGTACTTC
D: TRBD2
size: -
V: TRBV4-1
J: TRBJ2-5

CDR3: CASSRTSGRIHEQYF
DNA: TGTGCCAGCAGCAGGACTAGCGGGAGGATCCACGAGCAGTACTTC
D: TRBD2
size: -
V: TRBV2
J: TRBJ2-7

CDR3: CASSRSGVPGETFF
DNA: TGTGCCAGCAGTAGAAGCGGCGTCCCCGGGGAAACTTTCTTT
D: -
size: few
V: TRBV6-1
J: TRBJ1-1

CDR3: CASSARAGTAENYGYTF
DNA: TGTGCCAGCAGTGCTAGAGCCGGGACAGCGGAAAACTATGGCTACACCTTC
D: TRBD1
size: many
V: TRBV6-1
J: TRBJ1-2

CDR3: CASSSHRVDEQYF
DNA: TGTGCCAGCAGTAGCCACAGGGTAGACGAGCAGTACTTC
D: -
size: -
V: TRBV12-3/TRBV12-4
J: TRBJ2-7

CDR3: CASSRSGGVETQYF
DNA: TGTGCCAGCAGCCGAAGCGGGGGCGTGGAGACCCAGTACTTC
D: TRBD2
size: -
V: TRBV4-2
J: TRBJ2-5

CDR3: CASSLGEGNTEAFF
DNA: TGTGCCAGCAGCTTAGGGGAGGGAAACACTGAAGCTTTCTTT
D: -
size: -
V: TRBV7-9
J: TRBJ1-1

CDR3: CASRWTEEQFF
DNA: TGTGCCAGCAGATGGACGGAGGAGCAGTTCTTC
D: -
size: many
V: TRBV2
J: TRBJ2-1

CDR3: CASSRGLGGYNEQFF
DNA: TGTGCCAGCAGTAGGGGACTAGGGGGCTACAATGAGCAGTTCTTC
D: TRBD2
size: few
V: TRBV6-5
J: TRBJ2-1

CDR3: CASSLLAIPNYSYTF
DNA: TGTGCCAGCAGTTTACTCGCTATACCAAACTATAGCTACACCTTC
D: -
size: few
V: TRBV12-3/TRBV12-4
J: TRBJ1-2

CDR3: CSVEEETGSYYEQYF
DNA: TGCAGCGTTGAAGAAGAGACAGGGAGTTACTACGAGCAGTACTTC
D: TRBD1
size: -
V: TRBV29-1
J: TRBJ2-7

CDR3: CATGGRGNLIREQFF
DNA: TGTGCCACCGGGGGGCGGGGGAACTTGATTCGGGAGCAGTTCTTC
D: -
size: few
V: TRBV27
J: TRBJ2-1

CDR3: CASSLKPYEQYF
DNA: TGTGCCAGCAGCTTAAAGCCCTACGAGCAGTACTTC
D: -
size: many
V: TRBV7-2
J: TRBJ2-7

CDR3: CASISPDRGRPYGYTF
DNA: TGTGCCAGCATTTCTCCTGACAGGGGGCGACCCTATGGCTACACCTTC
D: TRBD1
size: -
V: TRBV28
J: TRBJ1-2

CDR3: CASPGDRTQHF
DNA: TGTGCCAGCCCAGGGGACAGGACCCAGCATTTT
D: TRBD1
size: many
V: TRBV2
J: TRBJ1-5

CDR3: CASSLRTAGGGYTF
DNA: TGTGCCAGCAGTTTAAGGACTGCCGGGGGTGGCTACACCTTC
D: -
size: many
V: TRBV28
J: TRBJ1-2

CDR3: CASSEFSGEDGYTF
DNA: TGTGCCAGCAGTGAATTTTCAGGGGAGGATGGCTACACCTTC
D: -
size: many
V: TRBV2
J: TRBJ1-2

CDR3: CASNPTSGSTDTQYF
DNA: TGTGCCAGCAACCCTACTAGCGGTAGCACAGATACGCAGTATTTT
D: TRBD2
size: many
V: TRBV2
J: TRBJ2-3

CDR3: CASSWGGDNTEAFF
DNA: TGCGCCAGCAGCTGGGGGGGGGACAACACTGAAGCTTTCTTT
D: -
size: many
V: TRBV5-1
J: TRBJ1-1

CDR3: CASSTGTGSFEQYF
DNA: TGCGCCAGCAGCACAGGGACAGGGTCCTTCGAACAGTACTTC
D: TRBD1
size: many
V: TRBV5-1
J: TRBJ2-7

CDR3: CASSHGQGARYGGYTF
DNA: TGTGCCAGCAGCCATGGACAGGGTGCTCGTTACGGAGGCTACACCTTC
D: TRBD1
size: -
V: TRBV9
J: TRBJ1-2

CDR3: CASSASGTYEQYF
DNA: TGCGCCAGCAGCGCATCCGGGACCTACGAGCAGTACTTC
D: -
size: few
V: TRBV5-1
J: TRBJ2-7

CDR3: CSVSLQGRQFF
DNA: TGCAGCGTTTCTCTACAGGGGAGGCAGTTCTTC
D: TRBD1
size: -
V: TRBV29-1
J: TRBJ2-1

CDR3: CASSPNSDSSGNTIYF
DNA: TGTGCCAGCTCACCCAATTCCGACAGCTCTGGAAACACCATATATTTT
D: -
size: -
V: TRBV18
J: TRBJ1-3

CDR3: CASSLASGSEAFF
DNA: TGTGCCAGCAGCTTAGCGAGTGGGTCTGAAGCTTTCTTT
D: -
size: many
V: TRBV7-6
J: TRBJ1-1

CDR3: CATIHLAGGSTDTQYF
DNA: TGTGCCACCATCCATTTAGCGGGGGGTAGCACAGATACGCAGTATTTT
D: TRBD2
size: few
V: TRBV28
J: TRBJ2-3

CDR3: CASSLPPARGRHEQYF
DNA: TGTGCCAGCAGTTTACCTCCGGCGCGGGGGCGTCACGAGCAGTACTTC
D: -
size: -
V: TRBV27
J: TRBJ2-7

CDR3: CSATRGDGYTF
DNA: TGCAGTGCTACCAGGGGAGATGGCTACACCTTC
D: -
size: many
V: TRBV20-1
J: TRBJ1-2

CDR3: CSASGTGNSPLHF
DNA: TGCAGTGCTTCCGGGACGGGTAATTCACCCCTCCACTTT
D: -
size: many
V: TRBV20-1
J: TRBJ1-6

CDR3: CATSRDREGMVAFF
DNA: TGTGCCACCAGCAGAGACAGGGAGGGCATGGTAGCTTTCTTT
D: -
size: few
V: TRBV15
J: TRBJ1-1

CDR3: CASSSTRQGARETQYF
DNA: TGTGCCAGCAGTTCGACCCGGCAGGGGGCACGAGAGACCCAGTACTTC
D: TRBD1
size: few
V: TRBV12-3/TRBV12-4
J: TRBJ2-5

CDR3: CASRPPGAGATDTQYF
DNA: TGTGCCAGCAGACCCCCGGGCGCGGGGGCCACAGATACGCAGTATTTT
D: -
size: -
V: TRBV6-1
J: TRBJ2-3

CDR3: CASSSLKGGTGTYEQYF
DNA: TGTGCCAGCAGCTCGCTCAAGGGGGGGACAGGAACCTACGAGCAGTACTTC
D: -
size: -
V: TRBV11-2
J: TRBJ2-7

CDR3: CASSTRQLTANEQFF
DNA: TGTGCCAGTAGTACCCGACAACTAACTGCCAATGAGCAGTTCTTC
D: -
size: -
V: TRBV19
J: TRBJ2-1

CDR3: CASSPGQQNSPLHF
DNA: TGTGCCAGCAGCCCCGGACAGCAGAATTCACCCCTCCACTTT
D: -
size: many
V: TRBV3-1
J: TRBJ1-6

CDR3: CASSEGSYNSPLHF
DNA: TGTGCCAGCTCGGAGGGGTCCTATAATTCACCCCTCCACTTT
D: -
size: few
V: TRBV18
J: TRBJ1-6

CDR3: CASSDGGQGVISTNEKLFF
DNA: TGTGCCAGCAGTGACGGGGGACAGGGGGTCATTTCAACTAATGAAAAACTGTTTTTT
D: TRBD1
size: few
V: TRBV2
J: TRBJ1-4

CDR3: CASSLPAGTYEQYF
DNA: TGCGCCAGCAGCCTCCCGGCGGGGACCTACGAGCAGTACTTC
D: -
size: many
V: TRBV5-1
J: TRBJ2-7